Given below is one T cell receptor beta chain in context. Its target is not known. The record originates from a study of T cells in Graves' hyperthyroidism and ophthalmopathy. Notes on the study in general: Most thyroid clonotypes expanded above 0.001 appeared in blood too. Ophthalmopathy, as predicted by the model, came a median around 7 months after the prediction.

Amplification targeted TCR beta CDR3 regions from RNA transcripts. HTBI primers drove first-round RT-PCR of the TCR CDR3. TCRdb analysed the multiplex PCR reads with MiXCR anew, one entry per CDR3 protein. The sample shows about 530,000 distinct CDR3 sequences, about 15% of them seen only once. The CDR3 extends over 14 amino acids. The germline V and J ends were trimmed by 4 bases and 7 bases, with 16 bases remaining between them. Germline V gives CDR1 SQVTM, CDR2 ANQGSEA. The TCR was taken from a woman aged 18-29 years with Graves' ophthalmopathy. This rearrangement joins TRBV29-1 to TRBJ1-4; D not resolved. The sample taken for sequencing was blood. DNA of the CDR3: TGCAGCGTTGCCGGGTCCCAAATGACTGAAAAACTGTTTTTT. Protein: CSVAGSQMTEKLFF. Supplemented by reference TRBV29-1 and TRBJ1-4, the full variable domain reads SAVISQKPSRDICQRGTSLTIQCQVDSQVTMMFWYRQQPGQSLTLIATANQGSEATYESGFVIDKFPISRPNLTFSTLTVSNMSPEDSSIYLCSVAGSQMTEKLFFGSGTQLSVL.